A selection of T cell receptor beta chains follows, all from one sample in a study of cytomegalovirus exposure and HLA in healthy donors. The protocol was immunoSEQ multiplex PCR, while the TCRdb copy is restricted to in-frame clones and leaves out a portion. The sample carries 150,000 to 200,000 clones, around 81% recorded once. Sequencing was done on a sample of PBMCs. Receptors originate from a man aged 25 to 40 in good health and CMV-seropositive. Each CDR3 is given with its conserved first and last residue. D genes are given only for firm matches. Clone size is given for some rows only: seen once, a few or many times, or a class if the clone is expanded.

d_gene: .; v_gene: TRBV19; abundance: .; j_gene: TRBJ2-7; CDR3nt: TGTGCCAGTAGTATGGGGACACCTACCTACGAGCAGTACTTC; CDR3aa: CASSMGTPTYEQYF
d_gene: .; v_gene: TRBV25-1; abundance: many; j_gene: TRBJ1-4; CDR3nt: TGTGCCAGCAGTGACACAGGGCAATTTGCTGAAAAACTGTTTTTT; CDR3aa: CASSDTGQFAEKLFF
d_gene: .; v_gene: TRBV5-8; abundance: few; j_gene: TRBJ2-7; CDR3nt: TGTGCCAGCAGGTTAATATCTTTCTCTTCTAGCCACTACGAGCAGTACTTC; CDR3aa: CASRLISFSSSHYEQYF
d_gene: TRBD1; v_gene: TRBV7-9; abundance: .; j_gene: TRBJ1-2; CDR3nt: TGTGCCAGCAGCTTAGGGGACAGGCACGATAACTATGGCTACACCTTC; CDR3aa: CASSLGDRHDNYGYTF
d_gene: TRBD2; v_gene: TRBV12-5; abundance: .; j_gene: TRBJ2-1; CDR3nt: TGTGCTAGTGGTTTGACCCTAGCGGGGGCCTCCTACAATGAGCAGTTCTTC; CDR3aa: CASGLTLAGASYNEQFF
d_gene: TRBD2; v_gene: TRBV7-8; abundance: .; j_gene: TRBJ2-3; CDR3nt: TGTGCCAGCAGCCGTAGGACTAGCGGGGGCGATACGCAGTATTTT; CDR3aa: CASSRRTSGGDTQYF
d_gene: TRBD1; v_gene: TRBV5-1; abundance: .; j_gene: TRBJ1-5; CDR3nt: TGCGCCAGCAGCGCAAGACAGGGAGGTCAGCCCCAGCATTTT; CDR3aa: CASSARQGGQPQHF
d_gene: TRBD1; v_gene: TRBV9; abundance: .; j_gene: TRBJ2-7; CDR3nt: TGTGCCAGCAGCGCCAGACAGGGCAACGAGCAGTACTTC; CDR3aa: CASSARQGNEQYF
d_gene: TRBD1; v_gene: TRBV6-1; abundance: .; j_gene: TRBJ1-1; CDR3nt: TGTGCCAGCAGTGTAGACAGGGGGCCGGGAACTGAAGCTTTCTTT; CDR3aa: CASSVDRGPGTEAFF
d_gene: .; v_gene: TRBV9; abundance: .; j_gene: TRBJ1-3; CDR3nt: TGTGCCAGCAGCGACAGGAGCTCTGGAAACACCATATATTTT; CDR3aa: CASSDRSSGNTIYF
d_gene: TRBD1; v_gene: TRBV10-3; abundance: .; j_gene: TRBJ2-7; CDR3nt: TGTGCCATCATGGGACAGGGCCGCCCCTACGAGCAGTACTTC; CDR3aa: CAIMGQGRPYEQYF
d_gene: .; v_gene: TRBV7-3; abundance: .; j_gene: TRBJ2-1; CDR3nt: TGTGCCAGCAGCTACGCGGGACGTAACAATGAGCAGTTCTTC; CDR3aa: CASSYAGRNNEQFF
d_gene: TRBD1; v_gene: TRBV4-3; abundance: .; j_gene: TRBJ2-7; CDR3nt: TGCGCCAGCAGCCTACGGACAGGGCAAGGAGAGCAGTACTTC; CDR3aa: CASSLRTGQGEQYF
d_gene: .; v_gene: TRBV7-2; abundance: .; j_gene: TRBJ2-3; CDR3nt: TGTGCCAGCAGCTTATTAGTCGTCAGCACAGATACGCAGTATTTT; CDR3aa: CASSLLVVSTDTQYF
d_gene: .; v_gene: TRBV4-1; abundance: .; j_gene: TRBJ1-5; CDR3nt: TGCGCCAGCAGCCAAGATGCGACACTCAAAATTCGGAGCAATCAGCCCCAGCATTTT; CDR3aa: CASSQDATLKIRSNQPQHF
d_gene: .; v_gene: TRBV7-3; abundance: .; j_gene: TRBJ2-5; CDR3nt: TGTGCCAGCAGCCAGGGGTGGAGAAGCGAGACCCAGTACTTC; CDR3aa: CASSQGWRSETQYF
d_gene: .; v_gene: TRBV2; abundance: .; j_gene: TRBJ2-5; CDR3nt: TGTGCCAGCAGTGTGGACAAAGAAGAGACCCAGTACTTC; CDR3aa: CASSVDKEETQYF
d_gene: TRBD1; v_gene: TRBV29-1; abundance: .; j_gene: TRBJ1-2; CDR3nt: TGCAGCGTTGAAGATCCCTCGACCGACAGGGGTAACGGCTACACCTTC; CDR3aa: CSVEDPSTDRGNGYTF
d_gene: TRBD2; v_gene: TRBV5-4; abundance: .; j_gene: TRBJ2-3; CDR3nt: TGTGCCAGCAGCCCGAGGGGGCTAGCGGGGGGGCGCACAGATACGCAGTATTTT; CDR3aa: CASSPRGLAGGRTDTQYF
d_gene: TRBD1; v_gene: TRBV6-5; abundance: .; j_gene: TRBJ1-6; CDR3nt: TGTGCCAGCAGTTACGCCGGGACAGGGGTTTCCTCACCCCTCCACTTT; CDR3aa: CASSYAGTGVSSPLHF
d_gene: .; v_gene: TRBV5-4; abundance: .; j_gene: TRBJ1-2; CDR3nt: TGTGCCAGCAGCTTGTCAGGGCTACACTATGGCTACACCTTC; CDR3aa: CASSLSGLHYGYTF